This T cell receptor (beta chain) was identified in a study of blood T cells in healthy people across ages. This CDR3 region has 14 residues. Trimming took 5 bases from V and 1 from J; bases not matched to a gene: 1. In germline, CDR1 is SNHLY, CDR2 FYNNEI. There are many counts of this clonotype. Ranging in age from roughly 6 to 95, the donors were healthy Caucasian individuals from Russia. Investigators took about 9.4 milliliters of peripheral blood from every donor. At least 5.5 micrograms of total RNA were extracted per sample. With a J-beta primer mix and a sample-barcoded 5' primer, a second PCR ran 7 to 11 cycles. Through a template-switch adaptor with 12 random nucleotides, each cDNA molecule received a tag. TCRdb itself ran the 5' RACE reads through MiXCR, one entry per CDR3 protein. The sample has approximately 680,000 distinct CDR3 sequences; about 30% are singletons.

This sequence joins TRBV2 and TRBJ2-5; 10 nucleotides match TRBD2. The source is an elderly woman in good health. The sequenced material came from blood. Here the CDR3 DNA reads TGTGCCAGCAGTAGCGGGGGGGCCCAAGAGACCCAGTACTTC. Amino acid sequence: CASSSGGAQETQYF.